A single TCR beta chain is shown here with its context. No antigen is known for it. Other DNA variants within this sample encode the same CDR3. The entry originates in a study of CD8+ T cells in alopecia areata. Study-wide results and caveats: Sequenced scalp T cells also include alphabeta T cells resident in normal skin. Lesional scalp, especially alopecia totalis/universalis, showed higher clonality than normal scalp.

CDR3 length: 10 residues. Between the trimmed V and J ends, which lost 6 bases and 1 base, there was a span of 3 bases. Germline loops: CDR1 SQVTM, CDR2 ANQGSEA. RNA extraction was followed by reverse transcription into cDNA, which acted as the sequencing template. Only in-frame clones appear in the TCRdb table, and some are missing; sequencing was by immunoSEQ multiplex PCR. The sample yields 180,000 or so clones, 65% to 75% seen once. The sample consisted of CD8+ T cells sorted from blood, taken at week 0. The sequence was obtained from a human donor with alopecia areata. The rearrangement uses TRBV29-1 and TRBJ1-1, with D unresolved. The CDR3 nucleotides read TGCAGCGTAGCGAACACTGAAGCTTTCTTT. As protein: CSVANTEAFF.